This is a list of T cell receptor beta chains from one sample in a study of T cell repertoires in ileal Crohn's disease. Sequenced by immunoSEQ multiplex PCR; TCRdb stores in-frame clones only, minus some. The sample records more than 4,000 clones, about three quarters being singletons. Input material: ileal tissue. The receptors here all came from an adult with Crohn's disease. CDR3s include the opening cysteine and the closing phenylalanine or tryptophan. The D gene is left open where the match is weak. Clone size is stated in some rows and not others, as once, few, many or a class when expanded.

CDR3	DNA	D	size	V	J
CASSVGSSGREDSPLHF	TGTGCCAGCAGCGTAGGTTCATCGGGGAGGGAGGACTCACCCCTCCACTTT	.	.	TRBV9	TRBJ1-6
CASSPMGQPYEQYF	TGTGCCAGCAGTCCGATGGGACAGCCCTACGAGCAGTACTTC	TRBD1	.	TRBV27	TRBJ2-7
CASSSRYPGQGIHEQYF	TGTGCCAGCAGCTCGAGATATCCGGGACAGGGAATCCACGAGCAGTACTTC	TRBD1	.	TRBV7-6	TRBJ2-7
CASSFTNTGELFF	TGTGCCAGCAGTTTCACGAACACCGGGGAGCTGTTTTTT	.	once	TRBV6-5	TRBJ2-2
CASSAGGNFQETQYF	TGTGCCAGCAGCGCGGGGGGGAACTTCCAAGAGACCCAGTACTTC	TRBD2	.	TRBV9	TRBJ2-5
CASSWTASEQYF	TGTGCCAGCAGTTGGACAGCGAGCGAGCAGTACTTC	.	.	TRBV6-5	TRBJ2-7
CASSDSLTSGEYNEQFF	TGTGCCAGCAGCGACTCGTTAACTAGCGGGGAATACAATGAGCAGTTCTTC	TRBD2	few	TRBV9	TRBJ2-1
CASSIDPYEQYF	TGCGCCAGCAGTATAGATCCCTACGAGCAGTACTTC	.	.	TRBV10-2	TRBJ2-7
CAWSGGRYGEQYF	TGTGCCTGGAGTGGAGGGAGGTACGGCGAGCAGTACTTC	.	.	TRBV30	TRBJ2-7
CASSARQGQGPDTQYF	TGTGCCAGCAGCGCAAGACAGGGGCAGGGACCAGATACGCAGTATTTT	TRBD1	.	TRBV9	TRBJ2-3
CASSLARWTGELFF	TGTGCCAGCAGCTTAGCCCGGTGGACCGGGGAGCTGTTTTTT	.	.	TRBV11-2	TRBJ2-2
CASSWGAINTGELFF	TGTGCCAGCAGTTGGGGAGCGATCAACACCGGGGAGCTGTTTTTT	.	.	TRBV7-9	TRBJ2-2
CASSITASTDTQYF	TGTGCCAGTAGTATTACTGCTAGCACAGATACGCAGTATTTT	.	.	TRBV19	TRBJ2-3
CASSPGQGSIYGYTF	TGTGCCAGTAGTCCGGGACAGGGATCAATCTATGGCTACACCTTC	TRBD1	.	TRBV19	TRBJ1-2
CASGRDTFLPLHF	TGTGCCAGCGGAAGGGACACTTTCTTACCCCTCCACTTT	.	.	TRBV6-1	TRBJ1-6